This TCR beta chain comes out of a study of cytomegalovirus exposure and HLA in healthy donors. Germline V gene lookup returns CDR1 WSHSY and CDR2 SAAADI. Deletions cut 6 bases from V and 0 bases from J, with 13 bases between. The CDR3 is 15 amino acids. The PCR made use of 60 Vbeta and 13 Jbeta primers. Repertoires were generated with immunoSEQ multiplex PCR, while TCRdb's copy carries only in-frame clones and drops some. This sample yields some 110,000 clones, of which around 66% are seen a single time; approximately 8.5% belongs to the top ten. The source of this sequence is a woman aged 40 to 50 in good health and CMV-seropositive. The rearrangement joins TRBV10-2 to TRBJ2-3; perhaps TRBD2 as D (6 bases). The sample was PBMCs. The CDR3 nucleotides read TGCGCCAGCAGGATGGGAGGAGTTAGCACAGATACGCAGTATTTT. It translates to CASRMGGVSTDTQYF.